In its sample, the clone carrying this TCR beta chain was seen a few times. Its specificity is unknown. Trimming left V 2 bases short and J 8 bases short, with 15 bases between. Germline-derived CDR1 and CDR2 are SGHTA and FQGTGA. The CDR3 is 14 residues long. This sample was included in a study of vaccination and CD4 T cells after COVID-19. Overall study: Control cultures received a CEFX pool, an HIV-1 Nef pool, or no peptide.

Findings and caveats of the study: The great majority, 304 of 307 vaccine-specific clones, proved spike mono-reactive in convalescent patients.

Regarding treatment: roughly 11-day PBMC culture with coronavirus spike peptide pools or control peptides (ViraFEST assay). These CD4+ T cells came from an unexposed donor, sampled before the COVID-19 pandemic (2011-2018). Once peptide pools had expanded antigen-specific T cells, ViraFEST sequenced TCRs. The Oncomine TCR Beta short-read assay sequenced DNA from cultured CD4+ T cells. Once CD4+ T cells had been cultured, genomic DNA was extracted from them. TCRdb analysed the PCR reads with MiXCR anew, one entry per CDR3 protein. The sample lists about 2,200 distinct CDR3 sequences; 46% were seen once.

The TCR comes from a human donor in good health. The specimen sequenced was CD4+ T cells from blood, cultured in vitro. The genes are TRBV7-3 and TRBJ2-5, with D possibly matching TRBD2 (5 bases). The CDR3 sequence: CASSLDERAPTQYF. The CDR3 nucleotides are TGTGCCAGCAGCTTAGATGAGAGGGCACCCACCCAGTACTTC.